Following are 5 T cell receptor beta chains from one sample sequenced in a study of CD8 T cells in Susac syndrome. Reverse transcription of roughly 0.5 to 1 ug RNA was carried out with random hexamers. One entry per CDR3 protein, called by TCRdb with MiXCR from the immunoSEQ multiplex PCR reads. The repertoire holds roughly 190,000 distinct CDR3 sequences, with approximately 96% as singletons. The sequencing input was CD4+ T cells from PBMCs. Receptor source: a human donor with Susac syndrome.

The genes are TRBV5-4 and TRBJ2-5; TRBD2 matches at 8 bases. Germline CDR1 and CDR2: SGHNT and YYREEE (reference sequence). V was clipped by 3 bases and J by 5 bases; unmatched bases: 6. This CDR3 contains 14 residues. This CDR3 reads CASSSGGGEETQYF. CDR3 nucleotides: TGTGCCAGCAGCTCCGGGGGGGGAGAGGAGACCCAGTACTTC. The full variable domain, its missing parts supplied by reference TRBV5-4 and TRBJ2-5, is ETGVTQSPTHLIKTRGQQVTLRCSSQSGHNTVSWYQQALGQGPQFIFQYYREEENGRGNFPPRFSGLQFPNYSSELNVNALELDDSALYLCASSSGGGEETQYFGPGTRLLVL.

The chain joins TRBV11-2 to TRBJ1-1; D not certain. The CDR3 length is 15 residues. Germline CDR1 reads SGHAT; CDR2 reads FQNNGV. V was pared by 0 bases and J by 0 bases, with 8 bases between. CDR3 DNA: TGTGCCAGCAGCTTAGAAGGACGGATGAACACTGAAGCTTTCTTT. This translates into CASSLEGRMNTEAFF.

This CDR3 is CASRPLFTPRSSGGPREQFF. The CDR3 region has the DNA TGTGCCAGCAGACCCCTTTTTACCCCTCGGTCTAGCGGGGGGCCCAGGGAGCAGTTCTTC. The chain joins TRBV6-1 to TRBJ2-1; 11 nucleotides align to TRBD2. The CDR3 loop spans 20 amino acids. The junction had 26 bases not matched to a gene; V was cut back by 6 bases and J by 10 bases. Per the germline V gene, CDR1 is MNHNS and CDR2 is SASEGT.

The chain has TRBV11-2 and TRBJ1-1, with D unresolved. From germline, CDR1 is SGHAT and CDR2 FQNNGV. V was shortened by 0 bases and J by 4 bases, with 6 bases between the two germline ends. This CDR3 region has 13 residues. The CDR3 nucleotides read TGTGCCAGCAGCTTAGAAGCAAGCACTGAAGCTTTCTTT. Translated: CASSLEASTEAFF.

The J gene is TRBJ2-7, the V gene TRBV20-1, with D tentatively TRBD2 (6 bases). Germline V gene lookup returns CDR1 DFQATT and CDR2 SNEGSKA (reference sequence). The V gene lost 4 bases and the J gene lost 7 bases, with 23 bases spanning the gap. This CDR3 is 15 amino acids long. The CDR3 loop reads CSANRLSGGSEEQYF. As DNA, the CDR3 is TGCAGTGCTAACCGTTTATCTGGAGGGTCTGAAGAGCAGTACTTC.